This T cell receptor (beta chain) was recovered during a study of technical replicates of blood from several donors. Produced via immunoSEQ multiplex PCR; TCRdb's table is partial and in-frame only. Of tens of thousands of clones in the sample, approximately 84% were seen once. Per germline, CDR1 LGHNT and CDR2 FRNRAP. Trimming shortened V by 1 base and J by 9 bases, and 12 bases separated the two germline ends. The length of the CDR3 is 14 residues. V is TRBV12-5 and J is TRBJ2-2, with no clear D. This receptor was identified in a human donor in good health. Some clones in this sample may be carry-over from other donors' samples. Material for sequencing was PBMCs. The CDR3 DNA reads as TGTGCTAGTGGTTTGGACTCGTACCTTAGGGAGCTGTTTTTT. Its translation: CASGLDSYLRELFF. Full variable domain (missing parts from reference TRBV12-5 and TRBJ2-2): DARVTQTPRHKVTEMGQEVTMRCQPILGHNTVFWYRQTMMQGLELLAYFRNRAPLDDSGMPKDRFSAEMPDATLATLKIQPSEPRDSAVYFCASGLDSYLRELFFGEGSRLTVL.